This TCR beta chain comes out of a study of siplizumab effects on memory and regulatory T cells. Using immunoSEQ multiplex PCR, the repertoire was profiled, and TCRdb retains in-frame clones only, with some absent. This table has over 65,000 clones, 93% appearing once. The CDR3 is 14 amino acids. The V gene lost 0 bases and the J gene lost 0 bases, with 6 bases spanning the gap. Germline loops: CDR1 MGHRA, CDR2 YSYEKL. The sequencing sample was made of CD8+ T cells sorted from blood. The chain has TRBV4-1 and TRBJ2-7, with D unclear. The TCR was taken from a human donor in good health. This chain's CDR3 is CASSQDAVSYEQYF. Here the CDR3 DNA reads TGCGCCAGCAGCCAAGATGCGGTCTCCTACGAGCAGTACTTC.